Listed below are T cell receptor beta chains from one sample, sequenced in a study of Graves' ophthalmopathy and Graves' hyperthyroidism. TCRdb recomputed calls from the multiplex PCR reads with MiXCR, one row per CDR3 protein. The sample consists of over 40,000 distinct CDR3 sequences, around 48% of them appearing once. The sample comprised peripheral blood. The origin of the receptors is an adult man with Graves' ophthalmopathy. CDR3s include the opening cysteine and the closing phenylalanine or tryptophan.

j_gene: TRBJ2-5
v_gene: TRBV4-2
CDR3aa: CASSQEASTETQYF

j_gene: TRBJ1-2
v_gene: TRBV20-1
CDR3aa: CSSKGYTF

j_gene: TRBJ2-1
v_gene: TRBV25-1
CDR3aa: CASSELQRNEQFF

j_gene: TRBJ2-7
v_gene: TRBV10-1
CDR3aa: CASSPQILAGSYEQYF

j_gene: TRBJ1-2
v_gene: TRBV19
CDR3aa: CASSILGGDGVHGYTF

j_gene: TRBJ1-5
v_gene: TRBV7-9
CDR3aa: CASSGNAGQPQHF

j_gene: TRBJ1-1
v_gene: TRBV13
CDR3aa: CASSRENRNTEAFF

j_gene: TRBJ2-7
v_gene: TRBV6-2/TRBV6-3
CDR3aa: CASSETSGHYEQYF

j_gene: TRBJ1-5
v_gene: TRBV5-4
CDR3aa: CASSFGSDHPQHF

j_gene: TRBJ1-2
v_gene: TRBV19
CDR3aa: CASSSQGAHGYTF

j_gene: TRBJ1-4
v_gene: TRBV6-6
CDR3aa: CASSSRSLRDWVNEKLFF

j_gene: TRBJ1-5
v_gene: TRBV19
CDR3aa: CASSGTGGQPQHF

j_gene: TRBJ1-4
v_gene: TRBV20-1
CDR3aa: CSARDEKLFF

j_gene: TRBJ2-3
v_gene: TRBV18
CDR3aa: CANRKGSSTDTQYF

j_gene: TRBJ2-1
v_gene: TRBV11-1
CDR3aa: CASSLMTESAYNEQFF

j_gene: TRBJ2-5
v_gene: TRBV7-9
CDR3aa: CASEGQQETQYF

j_gene: TRBJ2-3
v_gene: TRBV20-1
CDR3aa: CSVTVRLDINEQYF

j_gene: TRBJ2-3
v_gene: TRBV7-8
CDR3aa: CASSPPTTDTQYF

j_gene: TRBJ2-7
v_gene: TRBV30
CDR3aa: CAWSVEGRYEQYF

j_gene: TRBJ2-7
v_gene: TRBV11-3
CDR3aa: CASSFVTGYEQYF

j_gene: TRBJ1-5
v_gene: TRBV10-3
CDR3aa: CAISESTGQPQHF

j_gene: TRBJ1-4
v_gene: TRBV15
CDR3aa: CATSRDLRGRATNEKLFF

j_gene: TRBJ2-7
v_gene: TRBV2
CDR3aa: CASRGTGGPYEQYF

j_gene: TRBJ1-5
v_gene: TRBV12-1
CDR3aa: CASSFGQGDSNQPQHF

j_gene: TRBJ1-6
v_gene: TRBV6-1
CDR3aa: CASQDSYNSPLHF

j_gene: TRBJ2-5
v_gene: TRBV20-1
CDR3aa: CSASSDYETQYF